Listed below are T cell receptor beta chains from one sample, sequenced in a study of cytomegalovirus exposure and HLA in healthy donors. Generated by immunoSEQ multiplex PCR, the TCRdb table keeps only in-frame clones and is missing some. Seen here are 160,000 or so clones, 80% to 90% observed once, and the top ten hold roughly 2.4%. The sequenced sample consisted of PBMCs. The receptors here all came from a woman in her late teens or twenties in good health and CMV-seronegative. CDR3s include the opening cysteine and the closing phenylalanine or tryptophan. Only part of the rows carry a size: once, few, many, or a class if the clone is expanded.

abundance	v_gene	j_gene	CDR3aa
.	TRBV6-5	TRBJ2-7	CASKEMDGGSYEQYF
.	TRBV1	TRBJ1-5	CTSSREPIKPPGVPGQPQHF
.	TRBV28	TRBJ2-3	CASSLASGVVTDTQYF
once	TRBV7-2	TRBJ2-7	CASSPAGGLYEQYF
.	TRBV27	TRBJ1-1	CASRAPTGMNTEAFF
.	TRBV30	TRBJ1-2	CAWRDKTGKKGYGYTF
.	TRBV19	TRBJ1-2	CASSIGEAYGYTF
once	TRBV28	TRBJ2-7	CASSPWTGDEQYF
.	TRBV6-5	TRBJ2-7	CASSAGQGGQYF
.	TRBV5-8	TRBJ2-7	CATFWGGAYEQYF
.	TRBV7-9	TRBJ1-3	CASSHNQGSGNTIYF
.	TRBV10-1	TRBJ2-3	CASSVGISGLSTDTQYF
once	TRBV30	TRBJ2-3	CAWSVIGADTQYF
few	TRBV28	TRBJ2-1	CASGLQGTNEQFF
.	TRBV27	TRBJ2-1	CASSTDRGPPNEQFF
few	TRBV6-6	TRBJ1-5	CASSYTAGNQPQHF
.	TRBV29-1	TRBJ2-7	CSVEDGGWGGPYEQYF
.	TRBV28	TRBJ1-5	CASSPRLVSRSRAQHF
.	TRBV19	TRBJ2-1	CASSSASGGYNEQFF
.	TRBV11-3	TRBJ2-3	CASSSIGTSGSTDTQYF
.	TRBV28	TRBJ2-7	CASSLPRDRVSGEQYF
few	TRBV5-4	TRBJ1-1	CASSSGTRNTEAFF
.	TRBV6-1	TRBJ2-3	CASSERRRGHTDTQYF
.	TRBV7-2	TRBJ2-7	CASSLGRTGQYF
.	TRBV6-5	TRBJ1-1	CASSGGVRDTEAFF
.	TRBV7-2	TRBJ2-3	CASSFGTSGGSADTQYF
.	TRBV11-2	.	CASSLAGGKYEQYF
once	TRBV19	TRBJ2-7	CASSTYFARTGSNYEQYF
.	TRBV5-1	TRBJ1-1	CASSGGQGNTEAFF
.	TRBV4-3	TRBJ1-4	CASSRQGFNEKLFF
.	TRBV5-8	TRBJ2-7	CASSFEVSSDEQYF
.	TRBV10-3	TRBJ2-3	CAIGGLAGGPGDTQYF
.	TRBV27	TRBJ2-7	CASSPGTGIQYF
.	TRBV7-6	TRBJ2-5	CASSPSPSETQYF
.	TRBV7-6	TRBJ1-2	CASSLTRGGNGYTF
.	TRBV6-1	TRBJ2-1	CASELANPNNEQFF
.	TRBV29-1	TRBJ2-7	CSVTSTSGGYEQYF
.	TRBV27	TRBJ1-1	CASSPLDRVGTEAFF
.	TRBV20-1	TRBJ1-2	CSAYLGGYTF
.	TRBV6-5	TRBJ2-3	CASSRGQNTDTQYF
.	TRBV5-5	TRBJ2-7	CASGYAGTAYEQYF
.	TRBV28	TRBJ2-1	CASSLEAAYNEQFF
.	TRBV28	TRBJ1-6	CASSFSGGGSPLHF
.	TRBV30	TRBJ1-1	CAWLRGAEAFF
.	TRBV9	TRBJ2-1	CASSVGIGPPPYNEQFF
.	TRBV11-3	TRBJ2-7	CASSLLAGSEQYF
.	TRBV5-1	TRBJ1-1	CASSGGQFLTEAFF
.	TRBV7-2	TRBJ2-1	CASSFDRGRVSAYNEQFF
.	TRBV28	TRBJ1-1	CASSNSLNTEAFF
.	TRBV6-5	TRBJ1-2	CASSPGTGRTYGYTF
once	TRBV5-1	TRBJ2-7	CASSLDSGTPYEQYF
.	TRBV28	TRBJ2-1	CASSHRDFSYNEQFF
.	TRBV30	TRBJ2-7	CAGGDVAYEQYF
.	TRBV5-6	TRBJ2-1	CASSLGAPSYNEQFF
.	TRBV11-2	TRBJ2-3	CASQSGPGGDTQYF
.	TRBV15	TRBJ1-5	CATSRGLGNQPQHF
once	TRBV9	TRBJ1-2	CASSVDPGQGADGYTF
.	TRBV6-1	TRBJ1-6	CASSGTPQGYNSPLHF
.	TRBV10-3	TRBJ2-7	CAISEGGQEQYF